What follows are 10 T cell receptor beta chains derived from one specimen sequenced in a study of control samples from healthy donors and cancer patients. The assay was immunoSEQ multiplex PCR, and TCRdb's table has in-frame clones only and misses some. The sample contains 130,000 to 150,000 clones, about 90% of which appear only once. The sample was blood. All receptors derive from a man aged 30 to 39 in good health.

This chain connects TRBV9 to TRBJ1-2; no definite D call. This CDR3 region has 12 residues. The V end was cut by 3 bases, the J end by 6 bases, with 9 bases between. Germline assignment: CDR1 SGDLS and CDR2 YYNGEE. The CDR3 DNA reads TGTGCCAGCAGCGGGAGGGTTAATGGCTACACCTTC. It is translated as CASSGRVNGYTF.

V usage is TRBV30 and J usage is TRBJ2-3; D not resolved. CDR3 length: 14 residues. Germline CDR1 is GTSNPN and CDR2 is SVGIG (reference sequence). Trimming left V 4 bases short and J 0 bases short, with 11 bases between. The CDR3 here is CAWIRTASTDTQYF. In DNA, the CDR3 is TGTGCCTGGATTAGAACAGCTAGCACAGATACGCAGTATTTT. Full variable domain (remainder filled in from reference TRBV30 and TRBJ2-3): SQTIHQWPATLVQPVGSPLSLECTVEGTSNPNLYWYRQAAGRGLQLLFYSVGIGQISSEVPQNLSASRPQDRQFILSSKKLLLSDSGFYLCAWIRTASTDTQYFGPGTRLTVL.

This clone was observed a few times. V and J are TRBV11-2 and TRBJ1-5, with TRBD1 as a possible D gene (5 bases). The germline CDR1 and CDR2 sequences are SGHAT and FQNNGV. The CDR3 totals 20 residues. Trimming cost V 0 bases and J 2 bases, with 23 bases left between them. DNA for the CDR3: TGTGCCAGCAGCTTAGATAGGGGCAGGGAACGTCCTATTTGCAATCAGCCCCAGCATTTT. This gives the protein CASSLDRGRERPICNQPQHF. The variable domain in full, with the rest retrieved from reference TRBV11-2 and TRBJ1-5, is EAGVAQSPRYKIIEKRQSVAFWCNPISGHATLYWYQQILGQGPKLLIQFQNNGVVDDSQLPKDRFSAERLKGVDSTLKIQPAKLEDSAVYLCASSLDRGRERPICNQPQHFGDGTRLSIL.

The rearrangement links TRBV30 to TRBJ1-1, with 10 nucleotides matching TRBD1. This CDR3 region has 13 residues. The germline CDR1 and CDR2 sequences are GTSNPN and SVGIG (reference sequence). Trimming cost V 5 bases and J 4 bases; bases outside gene matches: 4. The CDR3 DNA follows: TGTGCCTGGCGGGACAGGGGATCCACTGAAGCTTTCTTT. It encodes CAWRDRGSTEAFF.

This sequence joins TRBV5-1 and TRBJ2-3; 11 bases align to TRBD2. Germline CDR1 is SGHRS and CDR2 is YFSETQ. V gave up 0 bases and J gave up 6 bases; unmatched junction bases: 3. This CDR3 spans 15 amino acids. CDR3 region: CASSLETSGVDTQYF. In DNA, the CDR3 is TGCGCCAGCAGCTTGGAGACTAGCGGGGTTGATACGCAGTATTTT.

The chain has TRBV19 and TRBJ2-1; 10 bases line up with TRBD1. Losses at the gene ends were 5 bases for V and 9 bases for J; bases not matched to a gene: 16. The CDR3 has 17 amino acids. The germline V gene has CDR1 LNHDA and CDR2 SQIVND (reference sequence). CDR3 coding DNA: TGTGCCAGTAGTTCCCAACAAGCCGGGACAGGGGTCGGTGAGCAGTTCTTC. Protein: CASSSQQAGTGVGEQFF.

This sequence joins TRBV11-2 and TRBJ2-1; 7 nucleotides align to TRBD2. V was clipped by 5 bases and J by 5 bases; unmatched bases: 15. Germline V lookup: CDR1 SGHAT, CDR2 FQNNGV. The CDR3 is made up of 17 amino acids. As DNA, the CDR3 is TGTGCCAGCAGCCCCCAACGACCGGGACTAACGCACAATGAGCAGTTCTTC. This encodes CASSPQRPGLTHNEQFF. The variable domain in full, completed from reference TRBV11-2 and TRBJ2-1, reads EAGVAQSPRYKIIEKRQSVAFWCNPISGHATLYWYQQILGQGPKLLIQFQNNGVVDDSQLPKDRFSAERLKGVDSTLKIQPAKLEDSAVYLCASSPQRPGLTHNEQFFGPGTRLTVL.

This chain connects TRBV19 to TRBJ1-1, with D uncertain. This CDR3 has 15 amino acids. V was clipped by 5 bases and J by 1 base, with 14 bases between them. Germline V gene data show CDR1 as LNHDA and CDR2 as SQIVND (reference sequence). CDR3 sequence reads: CASSPRVSTNTEAFF. The CDR3 nucleotides are TGTGCCAGTAGTCCCCGCGTAAGTACGAACACTGAAGCTTTCTTT.

This sequence joins TRBV28 and TRBJ2-7; 9 bases match TRBD1. Germline V gene sequence: CDR1 MDHEN, CDR2 SYDVKM. The length of the CDR3 is 15 residues. The V segment lost 6 bases and the J segment 1 base; nucleotides outside the gene matches: 7. The DNA of the CDR3 is TGTGCCAGCAGACTAAAGACAGGGGGGTCCTACGAGCAGTACTTC. Its protein is CASRLKTGGSYEQYF. The full variable domain, completed using reference TRBV28 and TRBJ2-7, is DVKVTQSSRYLVKRTGEKVFLECVQDMDHENMFWYRQDPGLGLRLIYFSYDVKMKEKGDIPEGYSVSREKKERFSLILESASTNQTSMYLCASRLKTGGSYEQYFGPGTRLTVT.

V gene TRBV6-4 combines with J gene TRBJ2-1; D remains unclear. V lost 2 bases, J lost 5 bases, and 7 bases lay in between. Per the germline V gene, CDR1 is MRHNA and CDR2 is SNTAGT. The CDR3 is 13 amino acids. For the CDR3, the DNA is TGTGCCAGCAGTGACAGGGTCAACAATGAGCAGTTCTTC. Amino acid sequence: CASSDRVNNEQFF.